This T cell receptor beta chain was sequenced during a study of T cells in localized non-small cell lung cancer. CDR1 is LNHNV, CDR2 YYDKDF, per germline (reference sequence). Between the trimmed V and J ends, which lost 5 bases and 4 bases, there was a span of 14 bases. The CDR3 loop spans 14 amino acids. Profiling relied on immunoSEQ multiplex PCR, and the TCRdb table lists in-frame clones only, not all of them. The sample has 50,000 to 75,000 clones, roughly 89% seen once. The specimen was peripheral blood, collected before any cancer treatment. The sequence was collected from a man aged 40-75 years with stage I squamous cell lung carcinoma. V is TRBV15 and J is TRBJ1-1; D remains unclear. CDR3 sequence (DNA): TGTGCCACCAGCCCAAGGGCGGTTCTCACTGAAGCTTTCTTT. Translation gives CATSPRAVLTEAFF.